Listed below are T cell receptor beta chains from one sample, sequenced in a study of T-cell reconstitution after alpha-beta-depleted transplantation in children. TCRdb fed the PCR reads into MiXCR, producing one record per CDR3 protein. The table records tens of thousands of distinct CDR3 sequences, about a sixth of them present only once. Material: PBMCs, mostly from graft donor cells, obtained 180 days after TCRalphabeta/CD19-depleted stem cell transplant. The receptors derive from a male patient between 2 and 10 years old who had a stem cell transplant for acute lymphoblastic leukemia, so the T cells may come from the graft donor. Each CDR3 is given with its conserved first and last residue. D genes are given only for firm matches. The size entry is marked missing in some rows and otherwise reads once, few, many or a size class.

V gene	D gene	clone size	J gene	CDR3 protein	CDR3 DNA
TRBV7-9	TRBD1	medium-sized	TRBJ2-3	CASTSGQGTDTQYF	TGTGCCAGCACCTCGGGACAGGGCACAGATACGCAGTATTTT
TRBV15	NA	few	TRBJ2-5	CATRGQETQYF	TGTGCCACCAGAGGCCAAGAGACCCAGTACTTC
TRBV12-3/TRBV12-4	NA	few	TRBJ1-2	CASSPGGPGGYGYTF	TGTGCCAGCAGCCCGGGAGGTCCGGGTGGCTATGGCTACACCTTC
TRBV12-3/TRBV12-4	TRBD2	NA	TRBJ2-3	CASSLEVLAGDADTQYF	TGTGCCAGCAGTTTAGAGGTGTTAGCGGGGGACGCAGATACGCAGTATTTT
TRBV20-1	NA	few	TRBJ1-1	CSAGTSDIEAFF	TGCAGTGCTGGGACGTCGGACATTGAAGCTTTCTTT
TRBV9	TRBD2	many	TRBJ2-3	CASSVEVRSGGPTDTQYF	TGTGCCAGCAGCGTAGAAGTTCGAAGCGGGGGGCCGACAGATACGCAGTATTTT
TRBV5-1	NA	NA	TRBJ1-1	CASSLSGQRLGTEAFF	TGCGCCAGCAGCTTGAGCGGACAGAGGTTGGGCACTGAAGCTTTCTTT
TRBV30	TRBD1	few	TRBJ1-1	CAWSLWTGDRMNTEAFF	TGTGCCTGGAGTTTATGGACAGGGGATCGGATGAACACTGAAGCTTTCTTT
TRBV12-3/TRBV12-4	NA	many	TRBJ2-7	CASSLGDGQYF	TGTGCCAGCAGTTTAGGAGACGGGCAGTACTTC
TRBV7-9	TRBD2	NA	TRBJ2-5	CASSIAGTSVETQYF	TGTGCCAGCAGCATAGCCGGGACTAGCGTAGAGACCCAGTACTTC
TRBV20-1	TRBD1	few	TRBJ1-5	CSARGQGDQPQHF	TGCAGTGCTAGAGGGCAGGGGGATCAGCCCCAGCATTTT
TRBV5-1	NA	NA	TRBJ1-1	CASSGLTVRGNTEAFF	TGCGCCAGCAGCGGTCTTACGGTTAGGGGAAACACTGAAGCTTTCTTT
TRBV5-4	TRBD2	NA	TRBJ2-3	CASSLQRGGTDTQYF	TGTGCCAGCAGCCTGCAGCGGGGGGGCACAGATACGCAGTATTTT
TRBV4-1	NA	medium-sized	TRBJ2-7	CASSPGPVSSYEQYF	TGCGCCAGCAGCCCAGGACCGGTGAGCTCCTACGAGCAGTACTTC
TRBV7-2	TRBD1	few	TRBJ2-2	CASSYGTGVTGELFF	TGTGCCAGCAGCTACGGGACAGGTGTAACCGGGGAGCTGTTTTTT
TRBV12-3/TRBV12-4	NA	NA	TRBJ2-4	CASSLNGGYIQYF	TGTGCCAGCAGTTTGAACGGGGGCTACATTCAGTACTTC